This T cell receptor (beta chain) was obtained from a study of cytomegalovirus exposure and HLA in healthy donors. 60 Vbeta and 13 Jbeta primers were used in PCR. Assay used: immunoSEQ multiplex PCR; TCRdb lists only in-frame clones, some missing. The sample has under 150,000 clones, less than 65% seen once. This clone has a handful of counts. There are 18 residues in the CDR3. After removal of 4 bases from V and 3 bases from J, the junction contained 16 bases not matched to a gene. Germline assignment: CDR1 SGHDT and CDR2 YYEEEE. The sequenced material came from PBMCs. The chain has TRBV5-6 and TRBJ2-3; 8 nucleotides match TRBD2. The receptor was derived from a middle-aged man in good health and CMV-seropositive. The chain's CDR3 is CASSPFRGGSLTTDTQYF. CDR3 DNA: TGTGCCAGCAGCCCCTTTCGCGGGGGGTCCTTAACGACAGATACGCAGTATTTT.